This T cell receptor (beta chain) was found in a study of early T cells in non-severe SARS-CoV-2 infection. For the study at large: Chains were not paired, and sequencing was done on bulk RNA from unsorted whole blood. Study observations and caveats: VDJdb matching, biased toward anti-spike CD8 responses, missed private and CD4 specificities.

The CDR3 is 14 amino acids. CDR1 and CDR2 (germline): GTSNPN, SVGIG (reference sequence). The V and J ends lost 0 bases and 4 bases respectively, with 12 bases between them. This clonotype was counted between two and nine times. The antigen remains undetermined. As part of library construction, unique molecular identifiers were attached to individual cDNA molecules. MiXCR, applied by TCRdb to the 5' RACE reads, yields one record per CDR3 protein. The sample records about 61,000 distinct CDR3 sequences, about 9.9% being singletons. The sequenced material came from whole blood. The source of this sequence is an adult who was a healthcare worker with PCR-confirmed SARS-CoV-2 infection or an uninfected control (not recorded which). The chain carries TRBV30 and TRBJ1-1; D gene uncertain. The DNA for the CDR3 is TGTGCCTGGAGTGTAGCGGGGATTGTCACTGAAGCTTTCTTT. Its protein is CAWSVAGIVTEAFF.